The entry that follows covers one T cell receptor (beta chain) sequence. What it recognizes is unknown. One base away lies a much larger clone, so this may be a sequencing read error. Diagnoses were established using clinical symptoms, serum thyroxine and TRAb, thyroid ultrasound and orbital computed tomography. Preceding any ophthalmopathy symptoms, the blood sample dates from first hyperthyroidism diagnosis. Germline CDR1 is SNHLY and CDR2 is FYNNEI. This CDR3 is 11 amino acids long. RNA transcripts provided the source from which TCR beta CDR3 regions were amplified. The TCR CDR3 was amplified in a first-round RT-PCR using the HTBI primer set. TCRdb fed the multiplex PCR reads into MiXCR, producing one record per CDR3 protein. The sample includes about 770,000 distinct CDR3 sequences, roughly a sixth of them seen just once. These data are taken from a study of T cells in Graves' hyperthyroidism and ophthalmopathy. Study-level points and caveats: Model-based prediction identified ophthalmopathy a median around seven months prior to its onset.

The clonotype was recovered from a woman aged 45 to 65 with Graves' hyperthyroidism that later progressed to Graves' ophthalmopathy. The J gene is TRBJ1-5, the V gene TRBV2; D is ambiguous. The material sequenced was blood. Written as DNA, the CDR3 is TGTGCCAGCAGAGGAGATCAGCCCCAGAATTTT. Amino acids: CASRGDQPQNF.